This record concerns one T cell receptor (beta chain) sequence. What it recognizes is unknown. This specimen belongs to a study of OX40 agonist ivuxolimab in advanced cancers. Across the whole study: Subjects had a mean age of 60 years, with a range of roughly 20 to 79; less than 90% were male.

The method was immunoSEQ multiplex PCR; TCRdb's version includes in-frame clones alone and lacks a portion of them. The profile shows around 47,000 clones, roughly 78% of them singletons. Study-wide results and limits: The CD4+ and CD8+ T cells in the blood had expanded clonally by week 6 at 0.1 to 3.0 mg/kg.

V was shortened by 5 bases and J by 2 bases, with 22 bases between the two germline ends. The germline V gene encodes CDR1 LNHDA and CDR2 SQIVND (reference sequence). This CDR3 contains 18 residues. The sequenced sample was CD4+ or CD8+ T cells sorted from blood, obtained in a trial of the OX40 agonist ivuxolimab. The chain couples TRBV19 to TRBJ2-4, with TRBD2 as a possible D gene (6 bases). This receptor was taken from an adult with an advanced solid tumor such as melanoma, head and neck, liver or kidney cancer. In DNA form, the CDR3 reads TGTGCCAGTAGTTTCAACGGGAGTCCATTTGGGACCAAAAACATTCAGTACTTC. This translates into CASSFNGSPFGTKNIQYF.